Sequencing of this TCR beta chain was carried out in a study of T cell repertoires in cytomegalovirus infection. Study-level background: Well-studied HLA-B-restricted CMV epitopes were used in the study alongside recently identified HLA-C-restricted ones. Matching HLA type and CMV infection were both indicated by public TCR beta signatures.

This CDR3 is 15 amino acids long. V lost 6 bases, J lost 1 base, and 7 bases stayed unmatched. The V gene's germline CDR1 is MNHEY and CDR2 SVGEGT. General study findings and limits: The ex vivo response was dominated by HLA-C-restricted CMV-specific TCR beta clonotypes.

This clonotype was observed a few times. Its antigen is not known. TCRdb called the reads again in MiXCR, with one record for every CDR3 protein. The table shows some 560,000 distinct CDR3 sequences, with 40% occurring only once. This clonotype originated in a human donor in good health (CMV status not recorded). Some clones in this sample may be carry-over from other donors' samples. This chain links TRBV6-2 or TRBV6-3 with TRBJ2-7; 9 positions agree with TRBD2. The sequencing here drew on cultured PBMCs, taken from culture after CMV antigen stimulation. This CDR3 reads CASSSPGLASYEQYF. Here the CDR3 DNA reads TGTGCCAGCAGCTCTCCGGGACTAGCTTCCTACGAGCAGTACTTC.